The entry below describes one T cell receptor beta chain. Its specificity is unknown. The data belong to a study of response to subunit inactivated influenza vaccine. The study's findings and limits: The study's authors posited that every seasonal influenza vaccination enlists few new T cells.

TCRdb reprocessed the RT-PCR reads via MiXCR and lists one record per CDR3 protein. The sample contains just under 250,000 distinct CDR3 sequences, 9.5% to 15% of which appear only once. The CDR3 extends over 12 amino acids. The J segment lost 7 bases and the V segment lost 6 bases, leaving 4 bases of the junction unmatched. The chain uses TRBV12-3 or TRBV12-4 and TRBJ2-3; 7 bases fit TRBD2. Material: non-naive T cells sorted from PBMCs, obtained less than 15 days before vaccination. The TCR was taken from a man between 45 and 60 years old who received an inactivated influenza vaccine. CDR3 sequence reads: CASRRGLYTQYF. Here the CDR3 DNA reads TGTGCCAGCAGACGGGGACTATATACGCAGTATTTT.